Below are 23 T cell receptor beta chains sequenced from a single sample in a study of blood T cell repertoires in COVID-19 (dated by TCRdb to 2019 to 2021). Receptor amplification or capture employed the immunoSEQ multiplex PCR assay. TCRdb limited this immuneACCESS table to in-frame rearrangements with V and J called. A share of clones is missing; checked studies link under half to unresolved V genes, and the rest is unexplained. Present in this sample are under 200,000 clones, 70% to 80% of which were seen just once. Of the sample, 7% to 9% falls within the top ten clones. The source material was peripheral blood. The origin of the receptors is a man in his 60s with acute or convalescent COVID-19.

V and J are TRBV5-1 and TRBJ1-5, with TRBD1 matching 8 bases. The CDR3 runs 14 residues. CDR1 is SGHRS, CDR2 YFSETQ, per germline. Germline trimming cut 5 bases from V and 3 bases from J; bases unmatched to any gene: 4. CDR3 sequence reads: CASSKTGDNQPQHF. Written as DNA, the CDR3 is TGCGCCAGCAGTAAGACAGGGGACAATCAGCCCCAGCATTTT.

The chain combines TRBV11-2 with TRBJ2-1, with TRBD2 identical over 15 bases. CDR1 SGHAT and CDR2 FQNNGV come from the germline V gene. CDR3 length: 18 amino acids. After removal of 4 bases from V and 4 bases from J, the junction contained 8 bases not matched to a gene. CDR3 amino acids: CASSSFGLAGGSYNEQFF. In DNA, the CDR3 is TGTGCCAGCAGCTCCTTCGGACTAGCGGGGGGGTCATACAATGAGCAGTTCTTC. Drawing the rest from reference TRBV11-2 and TRBJ2-1, the complete variable domain is EAGVAQSPRYKIIEKRQSVAFWCNPISGHATLYWYQQILGQGPKLLIQFQNNGVVDDSQLPKDRFSAERLKGVDSTLKIQPAKLEDSAVYLCASSSFGLAGGSYNEQFFGPGTRLTVL.

J is TRBJ2-3 and V is TRBV10-2; 12 nucleotides match TRBD1. V was clipped by 6 bases and J by 10 bases; unmatched bases: 11. Germline V gives CDR1 WSHSY, CDR2 SAAADI. The CDR3 extends over 15 amino acids. The CDR3, as DNA: TGCGCCAGCAGAGGGGGACAGGGGGCTTCGGATCCGCAGTATTTT. Amino acid sequence: CASRGGQGASDPQYF.

A word on this clone: A read error may account for a junction end that differs from germline. The chain couples TRBV5-1 to TRBJ2-7; 11 bases map to TRBD2. Germline CDR1 and CDR2: SGHRS and YFSETQ. CDR3 size: 17 residues. The CDR3 reads CASSLGRTSGGRTSLNF. The CDR3 coding sequence is TGCGCCAGCAGCTTGGGTAGAACTAGCGGGGGCCGTACGAGCCTTAACTTC.

V usage is TRBV4-3 and J usage is TRBJ2-4; 9 nucleotides line up with TRBD1. The CDR3 is 15 residues long. Germline CDR1 is LGHNA and CDR2 is YSLEER. The junction had 7 bases not matched to a gene; V was cut back by 2 bases and J by 8 bases. The CDR3 DNA follows: TGCGCCAGCAGCCAACAACGGGACAGGGCGGACATTCAGTACTTC. Encoded protein: CASSQQRDRADIQYF.

This chain connects TRBV15 to TRBJ2-5; 9 nucleotides match TRBD2. Germline V gives CDR1 LNHNV, CDR2 YYDKDF (reference sequence). Losses at the gene ends were 5 bases for V and 5 bases for J; bases not matched to a gene: 9. This CDR3 is 15 amino acids long. The chain's CDR3 is CATSGWTSAPETQYF. CDR3 DNA sequence: TGTGCCACCAGCGGGTGGACTAGCGCCCCCGAGACCCAGTACTTC.

This clone appeared a single time. The chain has TRBV18 and TRBJ1-5; 7 bases are shared with TRBD1. V lost 3 bases and J lost 2; bases outside the gene matches: 4. There are 15 residues in the CDR3. The germline V gene encodes CDR1 KGHSH and CDR2 LQKENI. CDR3 loop: CASSPAGGGNQPQHF. As DNA, the CDR3 is TGTGCCAGCTCACCGGCAGGGGGTGGCAATCAGCCCCAGCATTTT.

This chain links TRBV3-1 (or the pseudogene TRBV3-2) with TRBJ2-2; TRBD2 matches 7 bases. Germline V CDR1 and CDR2: LGHDT, YNNKEL (reference sequence). This CDR3 is 17 amino acids long. The V and J ends lost 4 bases and 5 bases, in that order; junction bases with no gene match: 13. DNA for the CDR3: TGTGCCAGCAGCCCCCAGCCGGGACGGGGGGAAACCGGGGAGCTGTTTTTT. Translating gives CASSPQPGRGETGELFF.

This clone turned up a few times. The chain employs TRBV5-1 and TRBJ2-7, with 12 bases identical to TRBD2. The V and J ends lost 3 bases and 2 bases, in that order; junction bases with no gene match: 9. The CDR3 length is 17 residues. Germline CDR1 reads SGHRS; CDR2 reads YFSETQ. The CDR3 coding sequence is TGCGCCAGCAGCTCAGGACTAGCGGGGCCCGAGACCTACGAGCAGTACTTC. This codes for CASSSGLAGPETYEQYF.

The chain carries TRBV7-2 and TRBJ2-4, with D perhaps TRBD2 (6 bases). V was clipped by 1 base and J by 6 bases, with 13 bases between them. The germline V gene encodes CDR1 SGHTA and CDR2 FQGNSA. This CDR3 comprises 15 residues. CDR3 sequence: CASSLGGGRPNIQYF. DNA for the CDR3: TGTGCCAGCAGCTTAGGGGGTGGGAGGCCAAACATTCAGTACTTC.

The genes are TRBV19 and TRBJ2-1; possible D gene TRBD2, 6 bases. In germline, CDR1 is LNHDA, CDR2 SQIVND (reference sequence). V was shortened by 3 bases and J by 10 bases, with 10 bases between the two germline ends. The CDR3 totals 12 residues. CDR3 region: CASSITGVEQFF. The CDR3 region has the DNA TGTGCCAGTAGTATTACGGGGGTCGAGCAGTTCTTC.

DNA for the CDR3: TGTGCCATCAGGCCTGGACAGGGAGTGAGGAATTCACCCCTCCACTTT. Residues: CAIRPGQGVRNSPLHF. V gene TRBV10-3 combines with J gene TRBJ1-6; 8 bases map to TRBD1. The germline V gene has CDR1 ENHRY and CDR2 SYGVKD. The V and J ends lost 6 bases and 7 bases, in that order; junction bases with no gene match: 11. This CDR3 contains 16 residues.

This clone was seen a handful of times. In DNA form, the CDR3 reads TGTGCCAGCAGCCGGGGGGGGAACACCGGGGAGCTGTTTTTT. The encoded protein is CASSRGGNTGELFF. This chain joins TRBV3-1 (or the pseudogene TRBV3-2) and TRBJ2-2, with 7 bases matching TRBD2. Germline V gene sequence: CDR1 LGHDT, CDR2 YNNKEL (reference sequence). This CDR3 has 14 amino acids. With V trimmed by 4 bases and J by 1 base, 0 bases remained unmatched.

The gene calls are TRBV3-1 (or the pseudogene TRBV3-2) and TRBJ1-1; D ambiguous. The CDR3 covers 14 residues. Trimming stripped 3 bases from V and 0 bases from J, with 8 bases between. CDR1 and CDR2 (germline): LGHDT, YNNKEL (reference sequence). The DNA for the CDR3 is TGTGCCAGCAGCCACGAAAGCTTGAACACTGAAGCTTTCTTT. Its translation: CASSHESLNTEAFF.

V is TRBV6-5 and J is TRBJ1-2, with 7 positions matching TRBD1. J was trimmed by 4 bases and V by 7 bases; bases with no gene match: 9. In germline, CDR1 is MNHEY, CDR2 SVGAGI. The CDR3 runs 14 residues. CDR3 nucleotides: TGTGCCAGCATTCCGAACGACAGGGCCTATGGCTACACCTTC. This encodes CASIPNDRAYGYTF.

J is TRBJ2-4 and V is TRBV29-1; a possible D gene is TRBD1 (6 bases). This CDR3 is 16 amino acids long. V dropped 5 bases and J dropped 0 bases, with 17 bases sitting between them. Per germline, CDR1 SQVTM and CDR2 ANQGSEA. As DNA, the CDR3 is TGCAGCGTTCGATGGACAGAGGGAAAAGCCAAAAACATTCAGTACTTC. Translation: CSVRWTEGKAKNIQYF.

This chain connects TRBV6-5 to TRBJ2-3; D is uncertain. The germline V and J ends were trimmed by 8 bases and 1 base, with 10 bases remaining between them. This CDR3 has 13 amino acids. Germline assignment: CDR1 MNHEY and CDR2 SVGAGI. The CDR3 bases are TGTGCCAGCGAGGCCTTGGGCACAGATACGCAGTATTTT. Translated, it gives CASEALGTDTQYF.

This clone was seen more than once but under ten times. This chain connects TRBV6-2 or TRBV6-3 to TRBJ2-3; TRBD2 aligns across 9 bases. V lost 4 bases and J lost 1; bases outside the gene matches: 3. Germline V gene lookup returns CDR1 MNHEY and CDR2 SVGEGT. This CDR3 comprises 15 residues. The CDR3 DNA is TGTGCCAGCAGTTGGACTAGCGAGGGCACAGATACGCAGTATTTT. Translation: CASSWTSEGTDTQYF.

This chain joins TRBV6-5 and TRBJ1-4, with a weak D call TRBD1 (6 bases). The CDR3 sequence is 15 residues long. Germline V gene sequence: CDR1 MNHEY, CDR2 SVGAGI. The V and J ends lost 5 bases and 6 bases respectively, with 16 bases between them. CDR3 DNA sequence: TGTGCCAGCAGTCAGATCGGGACAATCCATGAAAAACTGTTTTTT. It translates to CASSQIGTIHEKLFF.

This clone showed up just a few times. The chain joins TRBV6-5 to TRBJ1-2; 8 positions agree with TRBD1. Germline CDR1 reads MNHEY; CDR2 reads SVGAGI. V dropped 6 bases and J dropped 8; count of bases not matched to a gene: 5. The CDR3 totals 12 residues. The CDR3 nucleotides read TGTGCCAGCAGCTCAGGGGGCCGAGGCTACACCTTC. Its translation: CASSSGGRGYTF.

J is TRBJ1-5 and V is TRBV19, with D perhaps TRBD1 (6 bases). CDR3 length: 18 amino acids. The V end was cut by 2 bases, the J end by 1 base, with 18 bases between. CDR1 is LNHDA, CDR2 SQIVND, per germline (reference sequence). This CDR3 reads CASSILGGGPRSNQPQHF. The CDR3 DNA reads TGTGCCAGTAGTATACTTGGGGGGGGCCCTCGGAGCAATCAGCCCCAGCATTTT.

This clone was seen a handful of times. The chain joins TRBV9 to TRBJ1-1; possibly TRBD1 for D (6 bases). The CDR3 is 15 residues long. V lost 3 bases to trimming and J lost 1 base, with 13 bases between them. Germline-derived CDR1 and CDR2 are SGDLS and YYNGEE. CDR3 protein: CASSAKPDRNTEAFF. For the CDR3, the DNA is TGTGCCAGCAGCGCAAAGCCGGACAGGAACACTGAAGCTTTCTTT.

V usage is TRBV27 and J usage is TRBJ2-3, with 7 bases matching TRBD2. Looked up from germline, CDR1 is MNHEY and CDR2 is SMNVEV (reference sequence). V shed 5 bases, J shed 4 bases, and the junction held 15 bases outside the gene matches. The length of the CDR3 is 17 residues. CDR3 amino acids: CASSPISGAGISDTQYF. The CDR3 DNA sequence: TGTGCCAGCAGTCCAATATCCGGAGCGGGGATTTCAGATACGCAGTATTTT.